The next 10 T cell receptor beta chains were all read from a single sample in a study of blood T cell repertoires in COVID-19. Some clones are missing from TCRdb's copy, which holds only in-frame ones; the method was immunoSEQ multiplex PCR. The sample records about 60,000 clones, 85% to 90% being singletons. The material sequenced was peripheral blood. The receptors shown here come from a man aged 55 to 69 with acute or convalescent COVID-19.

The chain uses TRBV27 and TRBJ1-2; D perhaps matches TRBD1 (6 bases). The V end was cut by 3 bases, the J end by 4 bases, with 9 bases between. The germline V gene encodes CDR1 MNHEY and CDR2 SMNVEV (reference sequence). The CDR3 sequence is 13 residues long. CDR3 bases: TGTGCCAGCAGTTTCGACAGGCTCTATGGCTACACCTTC. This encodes CASSFDRLYGYTF.

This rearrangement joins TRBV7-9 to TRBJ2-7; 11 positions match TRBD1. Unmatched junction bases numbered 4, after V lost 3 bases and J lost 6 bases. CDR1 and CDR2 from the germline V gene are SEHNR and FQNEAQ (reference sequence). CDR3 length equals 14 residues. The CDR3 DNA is TGTGCCAGCAGCTTCCCGGGACAGGGGGGCGAGCAGTACTTC. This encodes CASSFPGQGGEQYF.

In nucleotides, the CDR3 is TGTGCCAGCAGCCCGACGGGACAGGGGGAACCACCCCTCCACTTT. Its translation is CASSPTGQGEPPLHF. The chain uses TRBV7-9 and TRBJ1-6; 11 nucleotides align to TRBD1. CDR3 length equals 15 residues. Trimming cost V 5 bases and J 11 bases; bases outside gene matches: 8. The V gene's germline CDR1 is SEHNR and CDR2 FQNEAQ (reference sequence).

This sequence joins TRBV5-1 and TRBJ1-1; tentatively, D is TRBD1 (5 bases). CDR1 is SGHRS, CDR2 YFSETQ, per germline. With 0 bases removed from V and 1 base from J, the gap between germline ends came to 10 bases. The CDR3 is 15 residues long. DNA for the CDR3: TGCGCCAGCAGCTTGGTAGGGGAAACGAACACTGAAGCTTTCTTT. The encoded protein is CASSLVGETNTEAFF.

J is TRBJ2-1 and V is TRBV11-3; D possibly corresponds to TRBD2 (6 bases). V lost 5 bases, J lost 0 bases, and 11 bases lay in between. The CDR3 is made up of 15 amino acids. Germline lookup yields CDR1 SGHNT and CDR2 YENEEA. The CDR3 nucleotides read TGTGCCAGCAGCCGGGACGGGAGCTCCTACAATGAGCAGTTCTTC. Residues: CASSRDGSSYNEQFF.

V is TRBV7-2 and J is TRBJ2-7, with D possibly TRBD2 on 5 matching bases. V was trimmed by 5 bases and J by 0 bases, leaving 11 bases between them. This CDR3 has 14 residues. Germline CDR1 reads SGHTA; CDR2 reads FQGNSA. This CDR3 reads CASSPQDSSYEQYF. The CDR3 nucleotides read TGTGCCAGCAGCCCGCAGGACTCCTCCTACGAGCAGTACTTC.

The CDR3 DNA reads TGTGCCAGCAGCTTATACCCGGGACAGGGAACGCAGACCCAGTACTTC. Protein: CASSLYPGQGTQTQYF. The rearrangement uses TRBV7-9 and TRBJ2-5, with 9 bases identical to TRBD1. Trimming took 2 bases from V and 6 from J; bases not matched to a gene: 10. Germline assignment: CDR1 SEHNR and CDR2 FQNEAQ (reference sequence). The CDR3 contains 16 residues.

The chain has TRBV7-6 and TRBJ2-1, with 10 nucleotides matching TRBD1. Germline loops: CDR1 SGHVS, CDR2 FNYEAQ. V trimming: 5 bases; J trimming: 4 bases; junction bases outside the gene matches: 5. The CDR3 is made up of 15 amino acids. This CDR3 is CASSPDRGGYNEQFF. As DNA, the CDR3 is TGTGCCAGCAGCCCGGACAGGGGGGGGTACAATGAGCAGTTCTTC.

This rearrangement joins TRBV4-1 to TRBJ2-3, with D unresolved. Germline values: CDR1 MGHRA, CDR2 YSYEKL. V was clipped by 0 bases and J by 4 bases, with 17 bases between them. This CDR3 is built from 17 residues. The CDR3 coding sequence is TGCGCCAGCAGCCAAGAAATTGGCCTTGGCCGCTCAGATACGCAGTATTTT. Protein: CASSQEIGLGRSDTQYF.

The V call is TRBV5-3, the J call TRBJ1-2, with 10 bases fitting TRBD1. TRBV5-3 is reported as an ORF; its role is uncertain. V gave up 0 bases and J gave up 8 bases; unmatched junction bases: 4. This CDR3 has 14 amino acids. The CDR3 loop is CARSLDMTGGGYTF. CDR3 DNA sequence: TGTGCCAGAAGCTTGGATATGACAGGGGGCGGCTACACCTTC.